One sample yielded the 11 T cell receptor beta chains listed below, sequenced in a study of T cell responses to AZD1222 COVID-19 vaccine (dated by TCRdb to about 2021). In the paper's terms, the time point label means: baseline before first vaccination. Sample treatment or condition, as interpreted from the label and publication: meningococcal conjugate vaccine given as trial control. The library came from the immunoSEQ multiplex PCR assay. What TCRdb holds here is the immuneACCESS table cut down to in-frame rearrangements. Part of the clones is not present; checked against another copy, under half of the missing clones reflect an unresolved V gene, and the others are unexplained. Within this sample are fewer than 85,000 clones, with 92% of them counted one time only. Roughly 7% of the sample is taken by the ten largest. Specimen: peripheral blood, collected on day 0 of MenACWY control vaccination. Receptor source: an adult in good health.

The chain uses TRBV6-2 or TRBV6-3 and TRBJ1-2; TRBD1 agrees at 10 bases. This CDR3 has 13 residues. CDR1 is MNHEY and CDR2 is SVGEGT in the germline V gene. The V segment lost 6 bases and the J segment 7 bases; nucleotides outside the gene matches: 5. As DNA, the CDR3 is TGTGCCAGCAGCACCGGGACAGGGGTTGGCTACACCTTC. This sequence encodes CASSTGTGVGYTF.

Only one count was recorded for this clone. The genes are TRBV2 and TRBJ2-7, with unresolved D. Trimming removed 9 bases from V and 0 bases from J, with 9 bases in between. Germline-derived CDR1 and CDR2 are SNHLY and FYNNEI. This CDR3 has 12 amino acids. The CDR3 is CASRTDSYEQYF. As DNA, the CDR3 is TGTGCCAGTCGGACGGACTCCTACGAGCAGTACTTC.

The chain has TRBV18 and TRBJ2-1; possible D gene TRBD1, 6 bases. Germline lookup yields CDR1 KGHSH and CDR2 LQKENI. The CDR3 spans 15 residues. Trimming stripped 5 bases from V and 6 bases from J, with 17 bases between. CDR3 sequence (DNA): TGTGCCAGCTCATCTACAGGGAAGGGCCCCAATGAGCAGTTCTTC. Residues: CASSSTGKGPNEQFF.

CDR3 amino acids: CASSLSGTVYEQYF. In DNA form, the CDR3 reads TGTGCCAGCAGTTTGTCCGGGACAGTCTACGAGCAGTACTTC. The chain combines TRBV28 with TRBJ2-7; 7 nucleotides line up with TRBD1. V gave up 3 bases and J gave up 3 bases; unmatched junction bases: 5. The CDR3 is 14 amino acids. The germline gives CDR1 MDHEN, CDR2 SYDVKM.

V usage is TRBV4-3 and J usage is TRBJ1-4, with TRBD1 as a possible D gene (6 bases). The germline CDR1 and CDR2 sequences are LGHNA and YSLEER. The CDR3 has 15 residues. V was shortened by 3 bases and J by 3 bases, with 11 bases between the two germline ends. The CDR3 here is CASSQRTGSNEKLFF. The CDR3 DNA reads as TGCGCCAGCAGCCAGAGAACAGGGTCTAATGAAAAACTGTTTTTT.

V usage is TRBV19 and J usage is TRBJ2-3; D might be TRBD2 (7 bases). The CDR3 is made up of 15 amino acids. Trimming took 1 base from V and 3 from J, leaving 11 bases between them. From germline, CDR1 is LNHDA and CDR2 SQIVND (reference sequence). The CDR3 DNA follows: TGTGCCAGTAGTATAGGCGGGGGCCAGACAGATACGCAGTATTTT. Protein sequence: CASSIGGGQTDTQYF.

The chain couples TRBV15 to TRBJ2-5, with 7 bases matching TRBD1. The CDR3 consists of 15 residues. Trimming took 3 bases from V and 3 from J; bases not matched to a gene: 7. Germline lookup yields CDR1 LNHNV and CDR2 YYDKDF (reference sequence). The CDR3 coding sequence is TGTGCCACCAGCAGCACGACAGGGTCGGAAGAGACCCAGTACTTC. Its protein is CATSSTTGSEETQYF.

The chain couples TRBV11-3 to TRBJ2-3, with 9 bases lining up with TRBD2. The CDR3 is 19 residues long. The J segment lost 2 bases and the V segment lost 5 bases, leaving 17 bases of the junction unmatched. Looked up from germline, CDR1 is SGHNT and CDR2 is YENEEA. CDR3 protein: CASSERKPGLADHTDTQYF. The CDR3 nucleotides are TGTGCCAGCAGCGAACGGAAACCGGGACTAGCAGACCACACAGATACGCAGTATTTT.

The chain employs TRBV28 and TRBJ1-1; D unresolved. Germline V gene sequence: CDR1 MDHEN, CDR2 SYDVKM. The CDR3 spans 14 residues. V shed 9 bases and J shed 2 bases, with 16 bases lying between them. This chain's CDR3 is CASHPTGPNTEAFF. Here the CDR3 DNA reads TGTGCCAGTCACCCAACTGGCCCTAACACTGAAGCTTTCTTT.

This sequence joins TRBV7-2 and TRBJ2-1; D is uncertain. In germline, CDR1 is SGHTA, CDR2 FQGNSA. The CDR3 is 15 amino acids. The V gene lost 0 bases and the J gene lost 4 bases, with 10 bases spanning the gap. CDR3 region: CASSLAVGEYNEQFF. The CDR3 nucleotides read TGTGCCAGCAGCTTAGCGGTAGGAGAATACAATGAGCAGTTCTTC. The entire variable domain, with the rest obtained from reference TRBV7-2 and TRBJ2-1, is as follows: GAGVSQSPSNKVTEKGKDVELRCDPISGHTALYWYRQSLGQGLEFLIYFQGNSAPDKSGLPSDRFSAERTGGSVSTLTIQRTQQEDSAVYLCASSLAVGEYNEQFFGPGTRLTVL.

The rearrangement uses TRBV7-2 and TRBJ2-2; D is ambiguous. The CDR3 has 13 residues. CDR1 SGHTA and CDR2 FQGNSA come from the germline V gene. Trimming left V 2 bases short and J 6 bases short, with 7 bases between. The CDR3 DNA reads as TGTGCCAGCAGCTTAACGTTGCCCGGGGAGCTGTTTTTT. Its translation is CASSLTLPGELFF.